This T cell receptor beta chain stems from a study of T cell responses to AZD1222 COVID-19 vaccine. Turning to the study itself: Researchers grouped second doses given at about 4 or about 12 weeks into one pool. General study results and limits: An increase in Spike-specific TCR breadth and depth was observed after two AZD1222 doses. Only 5 or 6 people who got AZD1222 tested seropositive at baseline. Possibly, clonal diversity was underestimated; donors were largely white British and included more females.

CDR3 size: 15 residues. V was shortened by 1 base and J by 1 base, with 8 bases between the two germline ends. Germline CDR1 LNHNV, CDR2 YYDKDF (reference sequence). Profiling relied on immunoSEQ multiplex PCR, and the TCRdb table lists in-frame clones only, not all of them. In the table there are around 130,000 clones, just under 95% of which are singletons. This clone was picked up one time. Its antigen remains unidentified. The clonotype was recovered from an adult in good health. The V call is TRBV15, the J call TRBJ2-1; no reliable D call. The sample here was peripheral blood, taken on day 0 of AZD1222 vaccination. In nucleotides, the CDR3 is TGTGCCACCAGCAGAGTACCAAAATCCTACAATGAGCAGTTCTTC. It yields the protein CATSRVPKSYNEQFF. The full variable domain, completed using reference TRBV15 and TRBJ2-1, is DAMVIQNPRYQVTQFGKPVTLSCSQTLNHNVMYWYQQKSSQAPKLLFHYYDKDFNNEADTPDNFQSRRPNTSFCFLDIRSPGLGDTAMYLCATSRVPKSYNEQFFGPGTRLTVL.